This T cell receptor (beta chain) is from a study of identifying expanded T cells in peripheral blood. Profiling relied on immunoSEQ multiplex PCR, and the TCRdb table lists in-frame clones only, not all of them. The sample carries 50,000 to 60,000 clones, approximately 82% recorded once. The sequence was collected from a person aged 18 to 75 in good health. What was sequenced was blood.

The CDR3 nucleotides read TGTGCCAGCAGCTTAGGTCGGGGGCAGGGGAGGGAGACCCAGTACTTC. This gives the protein CASSLGRGQGRETQYF. This chain uses TRBV7-2 with TRBJ2-5; D is perhaps TRBD1 or TRBD2 (6 bases each). V was cut by 1 base and J by 5 bases, with 17 bases left in between. The length of the CDR3 is 16 residues. Germline-derived CDR1 and CDR2 are SGHTA and FQGNSA.